The 21 T cell receptor beta chains below were found in one sample sequenced in a study of PD-1 blockade in classical Hodgkin lymphoma. Produced via immunoSEQ multiplex PCR; TCRdb's table is partial and in-frame only. The repertoire holds roughly 150,000 clones, with around 73% as singletons. In every patient, relapse followed autologous stem cell transplantation, while exposure to brentuximab vedotin differed. The material sequenced was peripheral blood mononuclear cells (PBMCs), taken before the second cycle of nivolumab. Source of these receptors: a human donor with classical Hodgkin lymphoma.

The chain recombines TRBV4-2 with TRBJ2-1; D might be TRBD1 (6 bases). Looked up from germline, CDR1 is LGHNA and CDR2 is YNFKEQ. V lost 4 bases to trimming and J lost 0 bases, with 10 bases between them. The CDR3 is 15 residues long. CDR3 protein: CASSPRDNSYNEQFF. Here the CDR3 DNA reads TGTGCCAGCAGCCCCCGGGACAACTCCTACAATGAGCAGTTCTTC.

The rearrangement joins TRBV5-4 to TRBJ2-5; weak D call: TRBD1 (6 bases). CDR3 size: 14 residues. V lost 0 bases and J 4 bases, leaving 10 bases between the germline ends. Germline lookup yields CDR1 SGHNT and CDR2 YYREEE (reference sequence). The CDR3 bases are TGTGCCAGCAGCTTGGTACAGGGCGGAGAGACCCAGTACTTC. Its translation is CASSLVQGGETQYF.

Worth noting for this clone: This same CDR3 is encoded by further DNA sequences in the sample. The J gene is TRBJ2-3, the V gene TRBV30; D gene ambiguous. The CDR3 is 12 residues long. V lost 0 bases and J 11 bases, leaving 12 bases between the germline ends. Germline V gene lookup returns CDR1 GTSNPN and CDR2 SVGIG (reference sequence). The CDR3: CAWSVYPVKQYF. CDR3 sequence (DNA): TGTGCCTGGAGTGTATACCCGGTGAAGCAGTATTTT.

This chain uses TRBV19 with TRBJ2-7; TRBD2 matches at 8 bases. The J segment lost 5 bases and the V segment lost 3 bases, leaving 15 bases of the junction unmatched. The CDR3 consists of 17 residues. CDR1 and CDR2 from the germline V gene are LNHDA and SQIVND (reference sequence). The CDR3 nucleotides read TGTGCCAGTAGTATTCGTCTGGGGGCGGGAGGAGATCACGAGCAGTACTTC. It codes for CASSIRLGAGGDHEQYF. Filled out from reference TRBV19 and TRBJ2-7, the complete variable domain reads DGGITQSPKYLFRKEGQNVTLSCEQNLNHDAMYWYRQDPGQGLRLIYYSQIVNDFQKGDIAEGYSVSREKKESFPLTVTSAQKNPTAFYLCASSIRLGAGGDHEQYFGPGTRLTVT.

Concerning this clone: The same CDR3 arises from other DNA sequences in this sample as well. This rearrangement joins TRBV6-5 to TRBJ1-2; perhaps TRBD1 as D (5 bases). CDR1 MNHEY and CDR2 SVGAGI come from the germline V gene. The V end lost 7 bases, the J end lost 8 bases, and 14 bases lay between the germline ends. The CDR3 is made up of 12 amino acids. The CDR3: CASTRDRWGYTF. In DNA form, the CDR3 reads TGTGCCAGCACCAGGGACCGTTGGGGCTACACCTTC.

This chain joins TRBV5-1 and TRBJ2-7; 8 bases fit TRBD2. In germline, CDR1 is SGHRS, CDR2 YFSETQ. V gave up 4 bases and J gave up 7 bases; unmatched junction bases: 16. The CDR3 length is 16 residues. The CDR3 DNA is TGCGCCAGCAGCCAGGGGTCCGGGAGGGCAACCGAAGAGCAGTACTTC. Protein product: CASSQGSGRATEEQYF.

The genes are TRBV7-3 and TRBJ2-1; 13 bases line up with TRBD2. After removal of 5 bases from V and 10 bases from J, the junction contained 11 bases not matched to a gene. This CDR3 is built from 16 residues. Germline CDR1 and CDR2: SGHTA and FQGTGA. This CDR3 is CASSHRPGLAGNEQFF. The CDR3 bases are TGTGCCAGCAGCCATAGACCGGGACTAGCGGGAAACGAGCAGTTCTTC. The full variable domain, with the rest looked up from reference TRBV7-3 and TRBJ2-1, is GAGVSQTPSNKVTEKGKYVELRCDPISGHTALYWYRQSLGQGPEFLIYFQGTGAADDSGLPNDRFFAVRPEGSVSTLKIQRTERGDSAVYLCASSHRPGLAGNEQFFGPGTRLTVL.

The V call is TRBV10-3, the J call TRBJ2-1; the D gene is possibly TRBD1 (7 bases). Germline CDR1 and CDR2: ENHRY and SYGVKD. CDR3 length: 14 amino acids. Trimming cost V 4 bases and J 5 bases, with 12 bases left between them. The CDR3 sequence is CAISGQGGNNEQFF. The CDR3 region has the DNA TGTGCCATCAGTGGGCAGGGGGGCAACAATGAGCAGTTCTTC.

This rearrangement joins TRBV10-3 to TRBJ2-7; 8 nucleotides match TRBD2. The V and J ends lost 5 bases and 6 bases, in that order; junction bases with no gene match: 6. The germline V gene encodes CDR1 ENHRY and CDR2 SYGVKD. The CDR3 is 13 amino acids. The chain's CDR3 is CAISSGSRVEQYF. In nucleotides, the CDR3 is TGTGCCATCAGTAGCGGGAGCCGTGTCGAGCAGTACTTC.

This clone is a singleton in its sample. The chain joins TRBV6-5 to TRBJ1-3, with D tentatively TRBD1 (5 bases). The CDR3 is 15 amino acids. Trimming shortened V by 0 bases and J by 3 bases, and 9 bases separated the two germline ends. The germline gives CDR1 MNHEY, CDR2 SVGAGI. CDR3 coding DNA: TGTGCCAGCAGTTACTCACCAGGGCTTGGAAACACCATATATTTT. It specifies CASSYSPGLGNTIYF.

The chain employs TRBV29-1 and TRBJ1-2, with TRBD1 matching over 10 bases. The CDR3 spans 16 residues. V trimming: 4 bases; J trimming: 7 bases; junction bases outside the gene matches: 15. CDR1 and CDR2 (germline): SQVTM, ANQGSEA. The CDR3 DNA is TGCAGCGTTGGTCGTGCCGGGACAGGGGAACGAGGTGGCTACACCTTC. It encodes CSVGRAGTGERGGYTF.

Worth noting for this clone: Being one base from a much bigger clone, this may be a read error. Other DNA variants within this sample encode the same CDR3. The V gene is TRBV2, the J gene TRBJ1-5; D unclear. CDR1 SNHLY and CDR2 FYNNEI come from the germline V gene. Deletions cut 6 bases from V and 3 bases from J, with 6 bases between. The CDR3 runs 12 residues. The CDR3 reads CASRQNNQPQHF. The CDR3 region has the DNA TGTGCCAGCAGACAGAACAATCAGCCCCAGCATTTT.

For the CDR3, the DNA is TGTGCCAGCAGCTCCCAAGGGGAGACTGAAGCTTTCTTT. This gives the protein CASSSQGETEAFF. The rearrangement joins TRBV7-2 to TRBJ1-1, with D possibly TRBD1 on 5 matching bases. V was trimmed by 4 bases and J by 5 bases, leaving 11 bases between them. The length of the CDR3 is 13 residues. The germline V gene encodes CDR1 SGHTA and CDR2 FQGNSA. The full variable domain, in which reference TRBV7-2 and TRBJ1-1 provide the parts outside the CDR3, is GAGVSQSPSNKVTEKGKDVELRCDPISGHTALYWYRQSLGQGLEFLIYFQGNSAPDKSGLPSDRFSAERTGGSVSTLTIQRTQQEDSAVYLCASSSQGETEAFFGQGTRLTVV.

The chain recombines TRBV11-1 with TRBJ1-2; no firm D call. V dropped 5 bases and J dropped 4 bases, with 17 bases sitting between them. Germline V gene sequence: CDR1 SGHAT, CDR2 FQDESV (reference sequence). The CDR3 loop spans 15 amino acids. The CDR3 spells CASSPRGGSPYGYTF. In nucleotides, the CDR3 is TGTGCCAGCAGCCCTCGGGGAGGGTCCCCCTATGGCTACACCTTC.

The chain links TRBV19 to TRBJ1-1; D is perhaps TRBD1 (6 bases). Germline V gives CDR1 LNHDA, CDR2 SQIVND (reference sequence). The germline V and J ends were trimmed by 10 bases and 4 bases, with 22 bases remaining between them. The CDR3 runs 15 residues. The CDR3 spells CATRPGGGRGTEAFF. In DNA form, the CDR3 reads TGTGCCACCCGGCCCGGCGGGGGGCGAGGCACTGAAGCTTTCTTT.

In DNA form, the CDR3 reads TGTGCCATCAGTGAAGCGGAGTCTAACTATGGCTACACCTTC. This gives the protein CAISEAESNYGYTF. V is TRBV10-3 and J is TRBJ1-2; D is undetermined. V was shortened by 3 bases and J by 0 bases, with 8 bases between the two germline ends. Germline loops: CDR1 ENHRY, CDR2 SYGVKD. The CDR3 contains 14 residues.

The chain has TRBV6-6 and TRBJ1-1; tentatively, D is TRBD1 (6 bases). V dropped 8 bases and J dropped 0 bases, with 10 bases sitting between them. Germline V lookup: CDR1 MNHNY, CDR2 SVGAGI (reference sequence). This CDR3 spans 13 amino acids. The CDR3 DNA is TGTGCCAGCCGAGGGGGATTGAACACTGAAGCTTTCTTT. Amino acid sequence: CASRGGLNTEAFF.

This chain joins TRBV5-1 and TRBJ1-2; D ambiguous. The V and J ends lost 0 bases and 6 bases respectively, with 18 bases between them. Germline-derived CDR1 and CDR2 are SGHRS and YFSETQ. CDR3 length equals 16 residues. The chain's CDR3 is CASSLGFGAAQNGYTF. CDR3 nucleotide sequence: TGCGCCAGCAGCTTGGGGTTCGGCGCCGCCCAGAATGGCTACACCTTC.

The V gene is TRBV10-3, the J gene TRBJ2-1, with D maybe TRBD2 (5 bases). V was pared by 7 bases and J by 8 bases, with 15 bases between. CDR1 is ENHRY, CDR2 SYGVKD, per germline. This CDR3 comprises 13 residues. This CDR3 reads CAITSLEQDEQFF. The CDR3 region has the DNA TGTGCCATCACCTCACTAGAGCAAGATGAGCAGTTCTTC.

CDR3 coding DNA: TGTGCCAGCAGCCCTGTGGCACTAGCGGGAAGCTCCTACGAGCAGTACTTC. As protein: CASSPVALAGSSYEQYF. The chain has TRBV7-6 and TRBJ2-7, with 10 nucleotides matching TRBD2. CDR1 is SGHVS, CDR2 FNYEAQ, per germline. V shed 5 bases and J 0 bases; nucleotides not matched to a gene: 10. This CDR3 has 17 residues. Together with reference TRBV7-6 and TRBJ2-7, the CDR3 gives the full variable domain: GAGVSQSPRYKVTKRGQDVALRCDPISGHVSLYWYRQALGQGPEFLTYFNYEAQQDKSGLPNDRFSAERPEGSISTLTIQRTEQRDSAMYRCASSPVALAGSSYEQYFGPGTRLTVT.

The chain couples TRBV25-1 to TRBJ1-2; a weak D match, TRBD1 (6 bases). The CDR3 totals 15 residues. From germline, CDR1 is MGHDK and CDR2 SYGVNS. V dropped 5 bases and J dropped 5 bases, with 18 bases sitting between them. CDR3 in amino acids: CASSQGVQGGYGYTF. The CDR3 region has the DNA TGTGCCAGCAGTCAAGGGGTACAGGGTGGTTATGGCTACACCTTC.